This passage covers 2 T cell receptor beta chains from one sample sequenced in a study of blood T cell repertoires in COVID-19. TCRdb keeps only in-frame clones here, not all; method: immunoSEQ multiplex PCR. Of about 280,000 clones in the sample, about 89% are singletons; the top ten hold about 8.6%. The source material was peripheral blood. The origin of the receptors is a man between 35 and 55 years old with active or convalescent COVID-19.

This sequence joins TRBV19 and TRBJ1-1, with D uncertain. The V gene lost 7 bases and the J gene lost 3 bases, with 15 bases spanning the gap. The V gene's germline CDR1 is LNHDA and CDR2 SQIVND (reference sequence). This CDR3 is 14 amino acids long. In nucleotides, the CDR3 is TGTGCCAGTACTCCGGTCCCCTCGGACACTGAAGCTTTCTTT. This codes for CASTPVPSDTEAFF.

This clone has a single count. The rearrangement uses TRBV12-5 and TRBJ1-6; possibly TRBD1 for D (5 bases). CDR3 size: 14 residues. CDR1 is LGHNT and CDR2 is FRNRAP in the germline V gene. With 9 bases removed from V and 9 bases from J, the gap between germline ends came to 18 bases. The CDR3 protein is CASLSGGEGSPLHF. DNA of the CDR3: TGTGCTAGCCTCTCTGGAGGGGAAGGTTCACCCCTCCACTTT.